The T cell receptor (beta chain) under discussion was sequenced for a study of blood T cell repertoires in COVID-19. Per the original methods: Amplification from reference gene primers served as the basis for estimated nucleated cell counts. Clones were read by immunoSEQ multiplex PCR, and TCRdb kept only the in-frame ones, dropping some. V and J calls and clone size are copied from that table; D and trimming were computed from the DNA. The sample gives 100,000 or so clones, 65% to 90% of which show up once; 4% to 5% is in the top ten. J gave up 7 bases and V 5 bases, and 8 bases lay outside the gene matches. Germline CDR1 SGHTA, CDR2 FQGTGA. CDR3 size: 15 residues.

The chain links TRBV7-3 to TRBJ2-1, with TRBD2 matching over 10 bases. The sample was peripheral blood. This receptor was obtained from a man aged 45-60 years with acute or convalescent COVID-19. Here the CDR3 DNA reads TGTGCCAGCAGCAGGTCTCTAGCGGGAGAAAATGAGCAGTTCTTC. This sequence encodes CASSRSLAGENEQFF.